The T cell receptor (beta chain) described here comes from a study of T cell responses to AZD1222 COVID-19 vaccine (dated by TCRdb to 2020 to 2023). In terms of the full investigation: TCR sequencing was performed for about 250 trial participants, of whom approximately 200 were given two doses of AZD1222 and some 25 were given two doses of MenACWY control vaccine. Enrollment into the trials was organized by age into subgroups of 18-55, 56-69 and 70-plus years, and those subgroups contained roughly 150, 30 and 60 TCR-sequenced participants, respectively.

CDR3 length: 15 amino acids, cysteine to phenylalanine. Just the 45-base CDR3 DNA is kept, in frame starting at base 1. Taken from the germline V gene, the CDR1 and CDR2 loops are SGHAT and FQNNGV. Compared with germline, V lacks 4 bases and J lacks 7 bases; bases without a gene match: 8. The time point label corresponds to: baseline before first vaccination. Explained via the paper, the treatment or condition label denotes: meningococcal conjugate vaccine given as trial control. Vaccinee samples came from UK trials COV001 and COV002, including a single-blind randomized controlled phase 2/3 trial of AZD1222 (ChAdOx1 nCoV-19) in healthy adults. For TCRbeta chain sequencing, PBMC samples from trial participants were taken at day 0 and at day 28 after the second dose. The CDR3 regions of human TCRbeta chains were analyzed by immunosequencing. From the authors' description of their analysis: TCRs in the repertoires were matched against a reference library of SARS-CoV-2-specific TCRs that had been generated with the MIRA antigen-specificity platform. Breadth was defined as the fraction of unique TCRs that were SARS-CoV-2-associated, and depth was defined as the fraction of total T cells that were SARS-CoV-2-associated. Using the MIRA data, each spike-specific TCR was assigned both to the spike region to which the TCR was reactive and to a CD4 or CD8 class. Log10-transformed breadth and depth values were compared by one-way ANOVA with Sidak's multiple comparisons tests. TCRdb carries this immuneACCESS record with in-frame sequences only. Its versions omit some clonotypes, under half of them owing to an unresolved V gene in the studies checked, with the rest unexplained. For V, J and clone size, that table is used; D and trimming come from the DNA. Here the sample has 120,000 or so clones; about 90% occur a single time. Less than 4.5% of the sample belongs to the ten largest clones.

General findings and caveats noted by the study authors: Only 5 to 7 AZD1222 recipients were SARS-CoV-2 seropositive at baseline, limiting conclusions about previously exposed vaccinees. The 56-69-year group was small, and its depth increase did not reach significance, likely because of low power. Epitopes outside the regions mutated in the B.1.351 and B.1.1.7 variants were reportedly recognized by nearly half of the unique spike-specific TCRs. Because no samples from the day 14 peak response were available, repertoires could be characterized only after the peak T cell response. A significant rise in spike-specific TCR breadth and depth was observed after two AZD1222 doses relative to day 0 and relative to MenACWY recipients. Participants were mostly white British, with more females than males. The authors suggested clonal diversity may have been underestimated. Vaccine-associated CD4 TCRs spanned the whole spike protein, with dominant responses in regions 160-218 and 743-854.

Notes on this clone: Its antigen remains undetermined. No per-base quality is available; no much larger clone lies one base away.

The chain is assembled from TRBV11-2 and TRBJ2-1, with 9 bases in between that match TRBD2. The source material was peripheral blood, sampled on day 0 of MenACWY control vaccination. The TCR originated in an adult in good health. CDR3 region: CASSSIAGEENEQFF. The DNA sequence is given as TGTGCCAGCAGCTCCATAGCGGGAGAAGAGAATGAGCAGTTCTTC.